This T cell receptor (beta chain) is drawn from a study of shared clonotypes between healthy human individuals. Sequencing used immunoSEQ multiplex PCR; TCRdb keeps in-frame clones, though not all of them. The sample carries over a million clones, around 82% recorded once. The CDR3 totals 14 residues. The V end was cut by 5 bases, the J end by 0 bases, with 9 bases between. Per germline, CDR1 SNHLY and CDR2 FYNNEI. The sample was memory CD4+ T cells from PBMCs. Subset indicated: CD45RA-negative fraction. The rearrangement joins TRBV2 to TRBJ2-3; no clear D gene. The TCR sequence derives from a man younger than 30 in good health. Some clones in this sample may be carry-over from other donors' samples. CDR3 sequence reads: CASSKTYSTDTQYF. CDR3 in DNA: TGTGCCAGCAGTAAGACCTACAGCACAGATACGCAGTATTTT.